The rows below give T cell receptor beta chains drawn from one sample of a study of blood T cell repertoires in COVID-19. The protocol was immunoSEQ multiplex PCR, while the TCRdb copy is restricted to in-frame clones and leaves out a portion. The data hold 140,000 to 150,000 clones, with roughly four fifths observed a single time. Sequencing was done on a sample of PBMCs or T cells enriched from blood (not recorded which). The receptors were sampled from a woman in her 50s with acute COVID-19. Both conserved end residues are trimmed from each CDR3. Each record gives: V gene, CDR3 protein.

TRBV6-5	ASSYMAGSYEQY
TRBV4-3	ASSPGVVSYNSPLH
TRBV2	ASREDGGVSGNTIY
TRBV18	ASSKYGGAGTYNEQF
TRBV30	AWSRGTGLSYT
TRBV27	ASSAGTGGDEKLF
TRBV5-8	ASSSRLAGVREQY
TRBV7-2	ASSPDGPGAGNTIY
TRBV3-1/TRBV3-2	ASSLGQGANGYT
TRBV24-1	ATSVCLSTEGYT
TRBV5-8	ASAILATVYEQY
TRBV10-3	AIPRGGGGATGELF
TRBV5-1	ASSLGGTGTVSTDTQY
TRBV30	AWSGLAETSYEQY
TRBV10-3	AISGTSYGYT
TRBV10-3	AISELLAGVGNEQF
TRBV7-2	ASSLSGGTTYEQY
TRBV9	ASSVTGGAPYGYT
TRBV29-1	SVEDRGTDTQY
TRBV7-8	ASSLGTAGGSPLH
TRBV6-6	ASSQDRALGITGELF
TRBV9	ASSTLDSSSYNEQF
TRBV6-2/TRBV6-3	ASSYSTVEQF
TRBV11-3	ASSPGDLGANVLT
TRBV6-5	ASAAGSSYEQY
TRBV9	ASSPRQRRTYEQY
TRBV4-1	ASSQGQGPNDQPQH
TRBV5-1	ASSPGTSGRRETQY